This TCR beta chain was profiled in a study of cytomegalovirus exposure and HLA in healthy donors. The PCR made use of 60 Vbeta and 13 Jbeta primers. Sequencing used immunoSEQ multiplex PCR; TCRdb keeps in-frame clones, though not all of them. Seen here are tens of thousands of clones, around three quarters observed once, and the top ten hold just under 20%. The CDR3 loop spans 17 amino acids. With 3 bases clipped from V and 0 bases from J, the junction kept 7 bases outside the gene matches. CDR1 and CDR2 from the germline V gene are SGHNT and YYREEE (reference sequence). The sequencing sample was made of PBMCs. V is TRBV5-4 and J is TRBJ2-4, with 9 bases matching TRBD2. This clonotype was obtained from a woman in her sixties or seventies in good health and CMV-seropositive. CDR3 region: CASSSLAGALAKNIQYF. CDR3 bases: TGTGCCAGCAGCTCCTTAGCGGGGGCGTTAGCCAAAAACATTCAGTACTTC.